This is a list of T cell receptor beta chains from one sample in a study of blood T cell repertoires in COVID-19. Clones were sequenced by immunoSEQ multiplex PCR, and TCRdb holds only the in-frame ones, with some missing. This table has 300,000 to 400,000 clones, about nine tenths appearing once. Specimen: peripheral blood. The receptors were gathered from a woman in her forties or fifties with COVID-19, enrolled during active disease. CDR3s include the opening cysteine and the closing phenylalanine or tryptophan. The D gene is left open where the match is weak. For some rows the clone size is stated as once, few or many, or as a class when expanded; others skip it.

J gene: TRBJ2-5; D gene: TRBD1; clone size: .; V gene: TRBV6-1; CDR3 protein: CASSEARTGGAGETQYF; CDR3 DNA: TGTGCCAGCAGTGAAGCCAGGACAGGGGGCGCAGGGGAGACCCAGTACTTC
J gene: TRBJ2-3; D gene: TRBD2; clone size: .; V gene: TRBV11-3; CDR3 protein: CASSLEVSGSRTDTQYF; CDR3 DNA: TGTGCCAGCAGCTTAGAAGTTAGCGGGAGTAGGACAGATACGCAGTATTTT
J gene: TRBJ2-2; D gene: .; clone size: .; V gene: TRBV24-1; CDR3 protein: CATSVSGGELFF; CDR3 DNA: TGTGCCACCAGTGTTTCGGGCGGGGAGCTGTTTTTT
J gene: TRBJ2-1; D gene: .; clone size: .; V gene: TRBV4-3; CDR3 protein: CASSQGGSGSYNEQFF; CDR3 DNA: TGCGCCAGCAGCCAAGGAGGAAGCGGATCCTACAATGAGCAGTTCTTC
J gene: TRBJ1-3; D gene: .; clone size: .; V gene: TRBV11-3; CDR3 protein: CASSLDIPSSGNTIYF; CDR3 DNA: TGTGCCAGCAGCTTAGATATTCCTAGCTCTGGAAACACCATATATTTT
J gene: TRBJ2-1; D gene: TRBD2; clone size: .; V gene: TRBV2; CDR3 protein: CASSVGTSGLNEQFF; CDR3 DNA: TGTGCCAGCAGTGTGGGGACTAGCGGCCTTAATGAGCAGTTCTTC
J gene: TRBJ1-2; D gene: .; clone size: once; V gene: TRBV5-5; CDR3 protein: CASTPISTAGFYGYTF; CDR3 DNA: TGTGCCAGCACCCCGATAAGCACCGCCGGGTTCTATGGCTACACCTTC
J gene: TRBJ2-1; D gene: .; clone size: .; V gene: TRBV19; CDR3 protein: CASSTVLAPPRIEQFF; CDR3 DNA: TGTGCCAGTAGTACCGTCCTTGCCCCACCTAGGATTGAGCAGTTCTTC
J gene: TRBJ2-1; D gene: .; clone size: .; V gene: TRBV19; CDR3 protein: CASTYSSNEQFF; CDR3 DNA: TGTGCCAGTACCTACTCTAGCAATGAGCAGTTCTTC
J gene: TRBJ2-7; D gene: TRBD2; clone size: .; V gene: TRBV29-1; CDR3 protein: CSVSGGAGGYEQYF; CDR3 DNA: TGCAGCGTTAGCGGGGGAGCGGGAGGGTACGAGCAGTACTTC
J gene: TRBJ2-3; D gene: TRBD2; clone size: .; V gene: TRBV7-2; CDR3 protein: CASSQRLAGGSYAQYF; CDR3 DNA: TGTGCCAGCAGCCAGAGACTGGCGGGAGGGTCTTATGCGCAGTATTTT
J gene: TRBJ1-2; D gene: TRBD1; clone size: .; V gene: TRBV5-4; CDR3 protein: CASSLEDRFRTF; CDR3 DNA: TGTGCCAGCAGCTTGGAGGACAGGTTTCGCACCTTC
J gene: TRBJ1-2; D gene: TRBD1; clone size: .; V gene: TRBV6-5; CDR3 protein: CASSYSFEQGARGYTF; CDR3 DNA: TGTGCCAGCAGTTACTCGTTTGAACAGGGGGCGCGAGGCTACACCTTC
J gene: TRBJ2-3; D gene: TRBD1; clone size: .; V gene: TRBV9; CDR3 protein: CASSEGHGTASTDTQYF; CDR3 DNA: TGTGCCAGCAGCGAGGGGCACGGGACAGCTAGCACAGATACGCAGTATTTT
J gene: TRBJ2-7; D gene: .; clone size: .; V gene: TRBV12-5; CDR3 protein: CASVPDTNYEQYF; CDR3 DNA: TGTGCTAGTGTTCCGGACACTAACTACGAGCAGTACTTC
J gene: TRBJ2-1; D gene: .; clone size: .; V gene: TRBV11-2; CDR3 protein: CASSSISGAQSREQFF; CDR3 DNA: TGTGCCAGCAGCTCCATTAGCGGAGCCCAGTCTCGCGAGCAGTTCTTC
J gene: TRBJ1-1; D gene: .; clone size: .; V gene: TRBV29-1; CDR3 protein: CSVDVTSGTEAFF; CDR3 DNA: TGCAGCGTTGATGTGACATCTGGAACTGAAGCTTTCTTT
J gene: TRBJ1-6; D gene: .; clone size: .; V gene: TRBV11-2; CDR3 protein: CASSLDPGYNSPLHF; CDR3 DNA: TGTGCCAGCAGCTTAGATCCGGGCTATAATTCACCCCTCCACTTT
J gene: TRBJ2-5; D gene: TRBD2; clone size: .; V gene: TRBV13; CDR3 protein: CASSLTSGRAEETQYF; CDR3 DNA: TGTGCCAGCAGCTTGACTAGCGGGAGGGCGGAAGAGACCCAGTACTTC
J gene: TRBJ2-5; D gene: .; clone size: .; V gene: TRBV7-2; CDR3 protein: CASSLESLGGGLTQYF; CDR3 DNA: TGTGCCAGCAGCTTAGAGTCACTAGGGGGGGGGTTGACCCAGTACTTC
J gene: TRBJ1-1; D gene: .; clone size: .; V gene: TRBV9; CDR3 protein: CASSVAAGLNTEAFF; CDR3 DNA: TGTGCCAGCAGCGTAGCTGCAGGCTTGAACACTGAAGCTTTCTTT
J gene: TRBJ2-7; D gene: TRBD1; clone size: .; V gene: TRBV11-2; CDR3 protein: CASSLQGAGTYEQYF; CDR3 DNA: TGTGCCAGCAGCCTACAGGGGGCAGGGACCTACGAGCAGTACTTC
J gene: TRBJ2-2; D gene: .; clone size: .; V gene: TRBV10-1; CDR3 protein: CASSPYRDFAGELFF; CDR3 DNA: TGCGCCAGCAGTCCGTACCGGGACTTCGCCGGGGAGCTGTTTTTT
J gene: TRBJ2-7; D gene: TRBD1; clone size: .; V gene: TRBV5-8; CDR3 protein: CASSLDRGSYEQYF; CDR3 DNA: TGTGCCAGCAGCTTGGACAGGGGCTCCTACGAGCAGTACTTC
J gene: TRBJ1-5; D gene: .; clone size: few; V gene: TRBV3-1/TRBV3-2; CDR3 protein: CASSQVSGNQPQHF; CDR3 DNA: TGTGCCAGCAGCCAGGTCTCGGGGAATCAGCCCCAGCATTTT
J gene: TRBJ2-1; D gene: TRBD2; clone size: .; V gene: TRBV18; CDR3 protein: CASSPRTSGQPHNEQFF; CDR3 DNA: TGTGCCAGCTCACCACGGACTAGCGGGCAACCTCACAATGAGCAGTTCTTC
J gene: TRBJ1-1; D gene: .; clone size: few; V gene: TRBV18; CDR3 protein: CASSPEDLGAGAEAFF; CDR3 DNA: TGTGCCAGCTCACCCGAAGATCTGGGGGCGGGTGCTGAAGCTTTCTTT
J gene: TRBJ2-1; D gene: TRBD1; clone size: .; V gene: TRBV24-1; CDR3 protein: CATSDWTGSYNEQFF; CDR3 DNA: TGTGCCACCAGTGATTGGACAGGGTCCTACAATGAGCAGTTCTTC
J gene: TRBJ2-1; D gene: .; clone size: .; V gene: TRBV7-2; CDR3 protein: CASTAGPDTYNEQFF; CDR3 DNA: TGTGCCAGCACCGCGGGACCCGACACCTACAATGAGCAGTTCTTC
J gene: TRBJ2-1; D gene: TRBD1; clone size: .; V gene: TRBV6-6; CDR3 protein: CASSYPTGGPNEQFF; CDR3 DNA: TGTGCCAGCAGTTACCCCACAGGGGGCCCCAATGAGCAGTTCTTC
J gene: TRBJ2-7; D gene: .; clone size: .; V gene: TRBV10-3; CDR3 protein: CAISESFQGHEQYF; CDR3 DNA: TGTGCCATCAGTGAGTCCTTTCAGGGCCACGAGCAGTACTTC
J gene: TRBJ2-5; D gene: .; clone size: .; V gene: TRBV5-1; CDR3 protein: CASGDSSAPQETQYF; CDR3 DNA: TGCGCCAGCGGAGACTCCTCAGCCCCACAAGAGACCCAGTACTTC
J gene: TRBJ1-2; D gene: TRBD1; clone size: .; V gene: TRBV19; CDR3 protein: CASSGTENYGYTF; CDR3 DNA: TGTGCCAGTTCCGGGACAGAAAACTATGGCTACACCTTC
J gene: TRBJ2-2; D gene: .; clone size: few; V gene: TRBV7-9; CDR3 protein: CASSTGSSDTGELFF; CDR3 DNA: TGTGCCAGCAGCACAGGGTCGTCTGACACCGGGGAGCTGTTTTTT
J gene: TRBJ2-5; D gene: TRBD1; clone size: .; V gene: TRBV7-9; CDR3 protein: CASRPGTAKGETQYF; CDR3 DNA: TGTGCCAGCAGGCCCGGGACAGCCAAGGGAGAGACCCAGTACTTC
J gene: TRBJ2-1; D gene: TRBD2; clone size: once; V gene: TRBV6-2/TRBV6-3; CDR3 protein: CASSPSGHNEQFF; CDR3 DNA: TGTGCCAGCAGCCCTAGCGGCCACAATGAGCAGTTCTTC
J gene: TRBJ2-7; D gene: TRBD1; clone size: .; V gene: TRBV10-3; CDR3 protein: CAISLTGGSEQYF; CDR3 DNA: TGTGCCATCAGCCTGACAGGGGGTAGCGAGCAGTACTTC
J gene: TRBJ2-2; D gene: TRBD2; clone size: .; V gene: TRBV13; CDR3 protein: CASSLRRGSPGELFF; CDR3 DNA: TGTGCCAGCAGCTTAAGGCGCGGGAGTCCCGGGGAGCTGTTTTTT
J gene: TRBJ2-5; D gene: TRBD2; clone size: .; V gene: TRBV15; CDR3 protein: CATSRVAGVYQETQYF; CDR3 DNA: TGTGCCACCAGCAGAGTGGCGGGAGTGTACCAAGAGACCCAGTACTTC
J gene: TRBJ2-2; D gene: TRBD1; clone size: few; V gene: TRBV7-9; CDR3 protein: CASTPTGRGRPGELFF; CDR3 DNA: TGTGCCAGCACCCCTACGGGCAGGGGGCGCCCCGGGGAGCTGTTTTTT
J gene: TRBJ1-1; D gene: .; clone size: .; V gene: TRBV5-1; CDR3 protein: CASSLRGTEAFF; CDR3 DNA: TGCGCCAGCAGCTTGAGGGGTACTGAAGCTTTCTTT
J gene: TRBJ1-1; D gene: .; clone size: .; V gene: TRBV5-1; CDR3 protein: CASSLEGENTEAFF; CDR3 DNA: TGCGCCAGCAGCTTGGAAGGGGAGAACACTGAAGCTTTCTTT
J gene: TRBJ2-7; D gene: TRBD1; clone size: .; V gene: TRBV6-5; CDR3 protein: CASSYGPGTVIHEQYF; CDR3 DNA: TGTGCCAGCAGTTACGGTCCCGGGACAGTGATCCACGAGCAGTACTTC
J gene: TRBJ1-2; D gene: TRBD1; clone size: .; V gene: TRBV7-2; CDR3 protein: CASSQASGQGKLYGYTF; CDR3 DNA: TGTGCCAGCAGCCAGGCCTCTGGACAGGGAAAATTGTATGGCTACACCTTC
J gene: TRBJ2-1; D gene: TRBD2; clone size: .; V gene: TRBV5-1; CDR3 protein: CASSLARALAEYNEQFF; CDR3 DNA: TGCGCCAGCAGCTTGGCCCGGGCACTAGCGGAATACAATGAGCAGTTCTTC
J gene: TRBJ2-7; D gene: .; clone size: .; V gene: TRBV29-1; CDR3 protein: CSVKQGWGEQYF; CDR3 DNA: TGCAGCGTTAAGCAGGGTTGGGGAGAGCAGTACTTC
J gene: TRBJ2-3; D gene: TRBD2; clone size: once; V gene: TRBV11-2; CDR3 protein: CASSLAPDRGGADTQYF; CDR3 DNA: TGTGCCAGCAGCTTAGCCCCCGATAGGGGAGGGGCAGATACGCAGTATTTT
J gene: TRBJ2-7; D gene: .; clone size: .; V gene: TRBV11-3; CDR3 protein: CASSFKVDGEQYF; CDR3 DNA: TGTGCCAGCAGCTTCAAAGTAGACGGGGAGCAGTACTTC
J gene: TRBJ2-5; D gene: .; clone size: .; V gene: TRBV7-2; CDR3 protein: CASSLVWRDQETQYF; CDR3 DNA: TGTGCCAGCAGCTTGGTTTGGCGGGACCAAGAGACCCAGTACTTC
J gene: TRBJ1-1; D gene: .; clone size: .; V gene: TRBV10-3; CDR3 protein: CAISESRGQGNTEAFF; CDR3 DNA: TGTGCCATCAGTGAGTCTAGGGGTCAGGGGAACACTGAAGCTTTCTTT
J gene: TRBJ1-2; D gene: .; clone size: .; V gene: TRBV15; CDR3 protein: CATSREGQTYYGYTF; CDR3 DNA: TGTGCCACCAGCAGAGAAGGACAGACATACTATGGCTACACCTTC
J gene: TRBJ2-2; D gene: .; clone size: .; V gene: TRBV3-1/TRBV3-2; CDR3 protein: CASSQPPRELFF; CDR3 DNA: TGTGCCAGCAGCCAACCCCCCAGGGAGCTGTTTTTT
J gene: TRBJ2-1; D gene: .; clone size: .; V gene: TRBV24-1; CDR3 protein: CATSDSRGYNEQFF; CDR3 DNA: TGTGCCACCAGTGACTCCCGCGGTTACAATGAGCAGTTCTTC